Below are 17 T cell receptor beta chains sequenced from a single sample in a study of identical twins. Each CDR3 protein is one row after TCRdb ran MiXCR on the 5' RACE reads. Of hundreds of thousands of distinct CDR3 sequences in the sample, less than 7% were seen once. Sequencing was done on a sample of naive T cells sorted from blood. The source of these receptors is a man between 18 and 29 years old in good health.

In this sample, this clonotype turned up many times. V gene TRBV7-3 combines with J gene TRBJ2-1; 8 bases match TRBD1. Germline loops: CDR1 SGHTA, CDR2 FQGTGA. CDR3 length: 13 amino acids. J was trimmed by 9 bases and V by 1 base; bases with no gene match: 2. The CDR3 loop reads CASSLKQGGEQFF. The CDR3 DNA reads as TGTGCCAGCAGCTTAAAACAGGGGGGTGAGCAGTTCTTC.

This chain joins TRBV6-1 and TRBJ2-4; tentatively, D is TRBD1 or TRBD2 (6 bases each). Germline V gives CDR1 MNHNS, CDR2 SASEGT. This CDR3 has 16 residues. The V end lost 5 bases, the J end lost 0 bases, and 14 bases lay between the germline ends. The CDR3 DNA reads TGTGCCAGCAGTCCCTGGGGGGCCTCAGCCAAAAACATTCAGTACTTC. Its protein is CASSPWGASAKNIQYF.

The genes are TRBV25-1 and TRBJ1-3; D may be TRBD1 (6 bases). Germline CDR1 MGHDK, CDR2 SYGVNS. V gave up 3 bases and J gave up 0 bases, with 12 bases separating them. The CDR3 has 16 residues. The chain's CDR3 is CASSDYREISGNTIYF. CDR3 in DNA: TGTGCCAGCAGTGACTACAGGGAAATCTCTGGAAACACCATATATTTT.

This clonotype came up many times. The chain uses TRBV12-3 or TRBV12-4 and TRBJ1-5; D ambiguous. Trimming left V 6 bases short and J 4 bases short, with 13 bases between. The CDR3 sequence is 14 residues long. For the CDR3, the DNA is TGTGCCAGCAGCCCGAACAGTCCGAATCAGCCCCAGCATTTT. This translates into CASSPNSPNQPQHF.

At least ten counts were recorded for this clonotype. CDR3 loop: CSVAFSPGGTGLYEQYF. The CDR3 DNA reads as TGCAGCGTTGCTTTCTCTCCGGGTGGGACAGGGCTGTACGAGCAGTACTTC. V usage is TRBV29-1 and J usage is TRBJ2-7; 9 bases map to TRBD1. Trimming at V came to 4 bases and at J to 4 bases, leaving 17 bases not matched to a gene. Per germline, CDR1 SQVTM and CDR2 ANQGSEA. The length of the CDR3 is 17 residues.

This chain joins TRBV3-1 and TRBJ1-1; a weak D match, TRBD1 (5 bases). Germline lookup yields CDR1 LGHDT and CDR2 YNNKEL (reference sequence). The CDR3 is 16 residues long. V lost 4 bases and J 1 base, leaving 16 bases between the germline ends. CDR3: CASSLQGRMTNTEAFF. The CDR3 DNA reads TGTGCCAGCAGCCTTCAGGGACGGATGACGAACACTGAAGCTTTCTTT.

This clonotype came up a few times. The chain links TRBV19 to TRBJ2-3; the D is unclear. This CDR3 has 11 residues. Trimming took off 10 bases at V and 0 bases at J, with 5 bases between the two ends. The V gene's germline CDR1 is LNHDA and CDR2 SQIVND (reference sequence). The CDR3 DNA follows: TGTGCCACAGACAGCACAGATACGCAGTATTTT. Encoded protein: CATDSTDTQYF.

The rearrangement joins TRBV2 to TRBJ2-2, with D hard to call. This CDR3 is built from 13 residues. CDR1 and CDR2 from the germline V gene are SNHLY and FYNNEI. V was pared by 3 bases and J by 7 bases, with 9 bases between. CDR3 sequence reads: CASSDRLVGELFF. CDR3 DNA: TGTGCCAGCAGTGACAGGCTGGTCGGGGAGCTGTTTTTT.

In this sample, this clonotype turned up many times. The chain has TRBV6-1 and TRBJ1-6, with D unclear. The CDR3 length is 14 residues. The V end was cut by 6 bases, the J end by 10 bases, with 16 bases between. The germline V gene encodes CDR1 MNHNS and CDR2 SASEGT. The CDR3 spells CASSLNGFESPLHF. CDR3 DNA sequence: TGTGCCAGCAGCCTTAACGGGTTTGAATCACCCCTCCACTTT.

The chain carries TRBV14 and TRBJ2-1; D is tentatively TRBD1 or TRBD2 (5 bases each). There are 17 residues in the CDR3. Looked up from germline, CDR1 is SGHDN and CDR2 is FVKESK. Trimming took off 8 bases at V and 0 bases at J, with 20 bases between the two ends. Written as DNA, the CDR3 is TGTGCCAGCTACCAGCCCAATGAGGGGCGCTCCTACAATGAGCAGTTCTTC. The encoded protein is CASYQPNEGRSYNEQFF.

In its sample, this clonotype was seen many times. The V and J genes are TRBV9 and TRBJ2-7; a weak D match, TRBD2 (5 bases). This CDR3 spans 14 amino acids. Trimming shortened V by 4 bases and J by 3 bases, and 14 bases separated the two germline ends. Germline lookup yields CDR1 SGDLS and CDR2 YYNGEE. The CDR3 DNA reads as TGTGCCAGCAGCCCGGGAATGGCCAACTACGAGCAGTACTTC. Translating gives CASSPGMANYEQYF. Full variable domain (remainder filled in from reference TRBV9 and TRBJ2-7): DSGVTQTPKHLITATGQRVTLRCSPRSGDLSVYWYQQSLDQGLQFLIQYYNGEERAKGNILERFSAQQFPDLHSELNLSSLELGDSALYFCASSPGMANYEQYFGPGTRLTVT.

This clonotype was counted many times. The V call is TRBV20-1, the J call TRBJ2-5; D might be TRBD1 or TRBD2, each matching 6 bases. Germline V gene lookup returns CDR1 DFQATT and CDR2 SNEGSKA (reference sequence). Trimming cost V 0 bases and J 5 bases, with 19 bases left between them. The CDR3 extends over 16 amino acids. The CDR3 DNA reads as TGCAGTGCTAGAGATCTAAGGGGGGTCCCTCGTGAGACCCAGTACTTC. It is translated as CSARDLRGVPRETQYF.

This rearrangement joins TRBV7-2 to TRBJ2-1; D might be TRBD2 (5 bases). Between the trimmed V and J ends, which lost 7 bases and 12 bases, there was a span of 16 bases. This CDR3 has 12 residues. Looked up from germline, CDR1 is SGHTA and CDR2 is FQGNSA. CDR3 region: CASTNPGSSQFF. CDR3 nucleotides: TGTGCCAGCACCAATCCGGGGTCCTCGCAGTTCTTC.

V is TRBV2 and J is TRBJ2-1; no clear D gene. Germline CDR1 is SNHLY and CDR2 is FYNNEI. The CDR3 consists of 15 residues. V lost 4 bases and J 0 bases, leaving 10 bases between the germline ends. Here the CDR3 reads CASSARRVSYNEQFF. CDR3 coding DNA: TGTGCCAGCAGTGCGAGGAGAGTCTCCTACAATGAGCAGTTCTTC. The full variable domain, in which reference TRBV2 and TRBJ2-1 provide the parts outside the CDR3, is EPEVTQTPSHQVTQMGQEVILRCVPISNHLYFYWYRQILGQKVEFLVSFYNNEISEKSEIFDDQFSVERPDGSNFTLKIRSTKLEDSAMYFCASSARRVSYNEQFFGPGTRLTVL.

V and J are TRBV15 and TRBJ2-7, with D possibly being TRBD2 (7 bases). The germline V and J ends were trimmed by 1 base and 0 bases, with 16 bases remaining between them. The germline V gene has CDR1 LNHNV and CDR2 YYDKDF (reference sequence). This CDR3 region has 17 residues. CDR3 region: CATSRAVGGGSSYEQYF. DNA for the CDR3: TGTGCCACCAGCAGAGCGGTCGGGGGCGGGAGCTCCTACGAGCAGTACTTC.

The chain's CDR3 is CSARDAGTGSSYEQYF. For the CDR3, the DNA is TGCAGTGCTAGAGACGCTGGGACCGGTTCCTCCTACGAGCAGTACTTC. The chain recombines TRBV20-1 with TRBJ2-7, with D possibly being TRBD1 or TRBD2 (5 bases each). The V end lost 0 bases, the J end lost 0 bases, and 15 bases lay between the germline ends. CDR3 size: 16 residues. Germline V gene data show CDR1 as DFQATT and CDR2 as SNEGSKA (reference sequence).

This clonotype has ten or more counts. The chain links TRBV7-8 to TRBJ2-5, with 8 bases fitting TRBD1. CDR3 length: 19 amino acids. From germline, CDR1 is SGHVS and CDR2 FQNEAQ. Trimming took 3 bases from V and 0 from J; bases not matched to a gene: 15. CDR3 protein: CASSFLRTGSSGDQETQYF. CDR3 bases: TGTGCCAGCAGCTTCCTAAGGACAGGGAGTAGCGGCGACCAAGAGACCCAGTACTTC. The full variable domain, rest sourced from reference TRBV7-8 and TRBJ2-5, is GAGVSQSPRYKVAKRGQDVALRCDPISGHVSLFWYQQALGQGPEFLTYFQNEAQLDKSGLPSDRFFAERPEGSVSTLKIQRTQQEDSAVYLCASSFLRTGSSGDQETQYFGPGTRLLVL.